This TCR beta chain was obtained from a study of identical twins (dated by TCRdb to the mid-2010s). In terms of the full investigation: To test whether fetal clonotypes persist, this study deep-sequenced TCR alpha and beta repertoires from monozygotic twins, from unrelated adults of various ages, and from cord blood. Replicate twin experiments were performed at different times using different library preparation protocols to rule out contamination.

V trim: 3 bases; J trim: 0 bases; unmatched bases: 5. The CDR3 spans 17 residues, from the cysteine through the phenylalanine. Only CDR3 DNA is held: 51 bases, read in frame from base 1. In the germline V gene, CDR1 corresponds to MGHRA and CDR2 to YSYEKL. Results and caveats for the whole study, not just this receptor: Invariant T cells such as MAIT and iNKT could partly confound zero-insertion analyses, though diverse VJ usage argued against this for most clonotypes. Because the same donors could not be followed over many years, the conclusions relied on cross-sectional statistical analysis. Abundant cord blood beta clonotypes carried fewer insertions; young adult naive repertoires showed a weaker similar trend, while memory repertoires showed none. Compared with coincidental sharing between unrelated individuals, out-of-frame TCR alpha sequences shared between twins had an excess of sequences with low generation probability. In monozygotic twins, out-of-frame TCR alpha sharing was systematically underestimated by recombination models, although the models agreed with sharing between unrelated individuals. The excess sharing between twins in beta out-of-frame sequences was weaker because fewer shared sequences reduced the signal-to-noise ratio.

Every donor was a healthy Caucasian. The library was prepared using 5' RACE. Sequencing used an Illumina HiSeq 2000. Template switching introduced a universal primer binding site; the final cDNA contained a unique molecular identifier, enabling accurate counting of TCR cDNA molecules. First-strand cDNA for TCR alpha and beta chains was synthesized from specific primers in the conserved constant-segment region. To control for contamination, every cDNA library carried two barcodes: a SMART-Mk sample barcode plus Illumina barcodes. TruSeq adapter sequences along with Illumina sample barcodes were introduced in two successive PCR steps. The Illumina HiSeq platform was used with custom primers to sequence TCR alpha and beta cDNA libraries. In the paper's pipeline: MiGEC was used to process raw reads and extract unique molecular identifiers, and MiXCR was used to find CDR3 positions. Recombination models were inferred per individual with the repgenHMM and IGoR tools using an EM algorithm. The tcR package in R was used for shared clonotype analysis, with sharing normalized by the product of cloneset sizes. Out-of-frame nonproductive sequences were analyzed to study raw recombination free of thymic and clonal selection effects. The raw public data were reprocessed by TCRdb itself: fastp quality trimming at Q25, MiXCR clonotype calling, in-frame beta chains only. Each entry merges the rows of one CDR3 protein and shows their most common DNA and genes. TCRdb, not the authors, supplied the V and J calls. This sample comprises 1.5 million to 2 million distinct CDR3 sequences, about 32% of them detected only once. More than 0.25% of the sample is taken by the ten largest.

This clonotype was counted only a few times. No antigen is known for it. There are no base qualities to consult, and no much larger clone falls within one base. The V gene is TRBV4-1 and the J gene is TRBJ2-1; TRBD1 aligns with 10 central bases. The sequence was collected from a newborn girl in good health. The sample consisted of cord blood. The CDR3 in this case is CASSQDRGGSSYNEQFF. The nucleotide sequence reads as follows: TGCGCCAGCAGCCAGGACAGGGGGGGAAGCTCCTACAATGAGCAGTTCTTC.